The 21 T cell receptor beta chains below all came from one sample that was sequenced in a study of T cell repertoires in ileal Crohn's disease. Clones were read by immunoSEQ multiplex PCR, and TCRdb kept only the in-frame ones, dropping some. This sample yields over 3,500 clones, of which about three quarters are seen a single time; 16% belongs to the top ten. Input material: ileal tissue. These receptors were taken from an adult with Crohn's disease.

This clone was counted a single time. This chain uses TRBV18 with TRBJ2-7; TRBD1 might be the D (5 bases). The CDR3 is made up of 13 amino acids. CDR1 and CDR2 (germline): KGHSH, LQKENI. V lost 3 bases and J 6 bases, leaving 12 bases between the germline ends. The CDR3, as DNA: TGTGCCAGCTCACCGGGCAGGGCCTCCGAGCAGTACTTC. As protein: CASSPGRASEQYF. The variable domain in full, with the rest retrieved from reference TRBV18 and TRBJ2-7, is NAGVMQNPRHLVRRRGQEARLRCSPMKGHSHVYWYRQLPEEGLKFMVYLQKENIIDESGMPKERFSAEFPKEGPSILRIQQVVRGDSAAYFCASSPGRASEQYFGPGTRLTVT.

The J gene is TRBJ2-5, the V gene TRBV7-2, with 8 bases aligning to TRBD1. CDR3 size: 13 residues. Germline CDR1 and CDR2: SGHTA and FQGNSA. The ends lost 8 bases at V and 1 base at J; junction bases unmatched: 3. CDR3 coding DNA: TGTGCCAGCCGTGGACAGGGCCAAGAGACCCAGTACTTC. It codes for CASRGQGQETQYF.

This clone came up a few times. Within the sample, other DNA sequences also encode this same CDR3. This rearrangement joins TRBV5-4 to TRBJ2-1; TRBD2 agrees at 7 bases. Losses at the gene ends were 4 bases for V and 3 bases for J; bases not matched to a gene: 4. This CDR3 comprises 14 residues. From germline, CDR1 is SGHNT and CDR2 YYREEE (reference sequence). This chain's CDR3 is CASSASGSYNEQFF. In DNA form, the CDR3 reads TGTGCCAGCAGCGCTAGCGGTAGCTACAATGAGCAGTTCTTC. The full variable domain, in which reference TRBV5-4 and TRBJ2-1 provide the parts outside the CDR3, is ETGVTQSPTHLIKTRGQQVTLRCSSQSGHNTVSWYQQALGQGPQFIFQYYREEENGRGNFPPRFSGLQFPNYSSELNVNALELDDSALYLCASSASGSYNEQFFGPGTRLTVL.

This chain connects TRBV28 to TRBJ2-6; 9 bases map to TRBD1. CDR1 MDHEN and CDR2 SYDVKM come from the germline V gene. This CDR3 has 17 residues. V was clipped by 8 bases and J by 3 bases; unmatched bases: 11. In DNA form, the CDR3 reads TGTGCCAGCGGGGATAGGACAGGGGTTGGTGGGGCCAACGTCCTGACTTTC. This translates into CASGDRTGVGGANVLTF.

In nucleotides, the CDR3 is TGTGCCAGCAGCTTGGATAGGGGTCTCCAAAACTATGGCTACACCTTC. Translation: CASSLDRGLQNYGYTF. V gene TRBV5-4 combines with J gene TRBJ1-2; D perhaps matches TRBD1 (5 bases). Between the trimmed V and J ends, which lost 0 bases and 2 bases, there was a span of 14 bases. The CDR3 runs 16 residues. Germline-derived CDR1 and CDR2 are SGHNT and YYREEE (reference sequence).

V is TRBV23-1 and J is TRBJ1-4; unclear D gene. TRBV23-1 is an ORF, with its function uncertain. This CDR3 is built from 13 residues. V lost 9 bases to trimming and J lost 4 bases, with 12 bases between them. CDR3 nucleotide sequence: TGCGCCAGAATGCGACATCTTAATGAAAAACTGTTTTTT. Amino acid sequence: CARMRHLNEKLFF.

This clone appeared a single time. The rearrangement uses TRBV6-1 and TRBJ1-2, with D perhaps matching TRBD1 (5 bases). The CDR3 runs to 17 residues. CDR1 MNHNS and CDR2 SASEGT come from the germline V gene. Deletions cut 0 bases from V and 5 bases from J, with 19 bases between. CDR3 sequence reads: CASSEAVWRGVSYGYTF. The CDR3 region has the DNA TGTGCCAGCAGTGAAGCGGTTTGGCGGGGGGTGTCATATGGCTACACCTTC.

This rearrangement joins TRBV19 to TRBJ1-5; 9 bases map to TRBD1. CDR1 is LNHDA, CDR2 SQIVND, per germline (reference sequence). The CDR3 sequence is 15 residues long. The V gene end was trimmed by 4 bases and the J gene end by 4 bases; junction bases not matched to a gene: 5. In DNA, the CDR3 is TGTGCCAGTAGTAAAGGGACAGGGTGGAATCAGCCCCAGCATTTT. Its protein is CASSKGTGWNQPQHF.

This chain links TRBV7-8 with TRBJ1-2; 7 nucleotides line up with TRBD1. This CDR3 contains 16 residues. V was pared by 2 bases and J by 7 bases, with 13 bases of the junction left unmatched. In germline, CDR1 is SGHVS, CDR2 FQNEAQ. This CDR3 reads CASSLRQGYGVSGYTF. As DNA, the CDR3 is TGTGCCAGCAGCTTAAGACAGGGATATGGCGTCAGTGGCTACACCTTC.

This clone is a singleton in its sample. The chain uses TRBV25-1 and TRBJ1-2; D not certain. This CDR3 has 15 amino acids. Between the trimmed V and J ends, which lost 1 base and 4 bases, there was a span of 13 bases. Germline loops: CDR1 MGHDK, CDR2 SYGVNS. The CDR3 DNA reads as TGTGCCAGCAGTGAATTTGAGGGTTTAGGCTATGGCTACACCTTC. Translating gives CASSEFEGLGYGYTF.

The rearrangement joins TRBV5-1 to TRBJ1-4; 9 positions match TRBD1. The CDR3 consists of 15 residues. Losses at the gene ends were 4 bases for V and 8 bases for J; bases not matched to a gene: 9. Germline loops: CDR1 SGHRS, CDR2 YFSETQ. The CDR3 coding sequence is TGCGCCAGCAGCAACCCGGGACAGGGTTACGAAAAACTGTTTTTT. This sequence encodes CASSNPGQGYEKLFF. Complete variable domain (other parts from reference TRBV5-1 and TRBJ1-4): KAGVTQTPRYLIKTRGQQVTLSCSPISGHRSVSWYQQTPGQGLQFLFEYFSETQRNKGNFPGRFSGRQFSNSRSEMNVSTLELGDSALYLCASSNPGQGYEKLFFGSGTQLSVL.

This clone was found a few times. The chain is built from TRBV7-2 and TRBJ2-5, with a possible D match to TRBD1 (6 bases). The CDR3 contains 16 residues. Trimming removed 4 bases from V and 0 bases from J, with 15 bases in between. Germline values: CDR1 SGHTA, CDR2 FQGNSA. The chain's CDR3 is CASSSRQAGYQETQYF. CDR3 bases: TGTGCCAGCAGCTCGAGACAGGCAGGGTACCAAGAGACCCAGTACTTC.

The gene calls are TRBV5-5 and TRBJ1-1; TRBD1 is a possible D gene (5 bases). The CDR3 covers 15 residues. V gave up 1 base and J gave up 3 bases, with 13 bases separating them. Germline lookup yields CDR1 SGHKS and CDR2 YYEKEE (reference sequence). The DNA of the CDR3 is TGTGCCAGCAGCTTGAACAGATTAGGGGACACTGAAGCTTTCTTT. Translating gives CASSLNRLGDTEAFF.

V usage is TRBV7-8 and J usage is TRBJ2-5, with D tentatively TRBD1 (6 bases). The DNA end is more similar to TRBJ2-7, so the J call may be wrong. This CDR3 comprises 14 residues. Germline V lookup: CDR1 SGHVS, CDR2 FQNEAQ. CDR3 sequence: CASSLEPDSYEQYF. CDR3 in DNA: TGTGCCAGCAGCTTAGAACCGGACAGCTACGAGCAGTACTTC.

V gene TRBV4-2 combines with J gene TRBJ2-7, with D perhaps matching TRBD2 (6 bases). V was clipped by 4 bases and J by 3 bases, with 16 bases between them. Germline V gives CDR1 LGHNA, CDR2 YNFKEQ. This CDR3 spans 15 amino acids. The CDR3 DNA follows: TGTGCCAGCAGCCTCGACCTAGCGCCATTCTACGAGCAGTACTTC. Encoded protein: CASSLDLAPFYEQYF.

The chain is built from TRBV6-5 and TRBJ1-3; D may be TRBD1 (6 bases). Germline V gives CDR1 MNHEY, CDR2 SVGAGI. The CDR3 consists of 16 residues. V was clipped by 2 bases and J by 0 bases, with 11 bases between them. The CDR3 region has the DNA TGTGCCAGCAGTTACCGCAGGGGCCCCTCTGGAAACACCATATATTTT. Amino acids: CASSYRRGPSGNTIYF.

This chain uses TRBV16 with TRBJ2-7; tentatively, D is TRBD1 (6 bases). Looked up from germline, CDR1 is KGHSY and CDR2 is FQNENV. The length of the CDR3 is 14 residues. The germline V and J ends were trimmed by 3 bases and 12 bases, with 21 bases remaining between them. CDR3 nucleotides: TGTGCCAGCAGCCACCGGGCCCTTTCGACAGGTCTGTACTTC. It is translated as CASSHRALSTGLYF.

In regard to this clone: Additional DNA sequences in this sample encode the identical CDR3. V gene TRBV30 combines with J gene TRBJ1-2, with a tentative D call TRBD1 (5 bases). The germline gives CDR1 GTSNPN, CDR2 SVGIG (reference sequence). Trimming removed 0 bases at V and 0 bases at J, with 11 bases between. This CDR3 region has 15 residues. The DNA for the CDR3 is TGTGCCTGGAGTGTTGGGGGGGGAGCTAACTATGGCTACACCTTC. This gives the protein CAWSVGGGANYGYTF.

V and J are TRBV29-1 and TRBJ2-7, with 11 nucleotides matching TRBD2. The tail of the sequence fits TRBJ2-1 better, so the J call may be wrong. Germline V gene data show CDR1 as SQVTM and CDR2 as ANQGSEA. The CDR3 is 13 amino acids. In DNA, the CDR3 is TGCAGCGTTGGACTAGCGGGAATGGGTGAGCAGTTCTTC. It is translated as CSVGLAGMGEQFF.

The CDR3 sequence is CASKTLRDRGQETQYF. In DNA form, the CDR3 reads TGTGCCAGCAAAACTCTCCGGGACAGGGGCCAAGAGACCCAGTACTTC. The chain couples TRBV2 to TRBJ2-5; 10 nucleotides agree with TRBD1. The trim removed 7 bases at V and 1 base at J, leaving 9 bases unmatched. Looked up from germline, CDR1 is SNHLY and CDR2 is FYNNEI. The CDR3 sequence is 16 residues long. The full variable domain, its missing parts supplied by reference TRBV2 and TRBJ2-5, is EPEVTQTPSHQVTQMGQEVILRCVPISNHLYFYWYRQILGQKVEFLVSFYNNEISEKSEIFDDQFSVERPDGSNFTLKIRSTKLEDSAMYFCASKTLRDRGQETQYFGPGTRLLVL.

The V gene is TRBV14, the J gene TRBJ1-3; D is unresolved. V was clipped by 1 base and J by 0 bases, with 4 bases between them. Germline V CDR1 and CDR2: SGHDN, FVKESK. The CDR3 loop spans 14 amino acids. The DNA for the CDR3 is TGTGCCAGCAGCCAAGCAATCTCTGGAAACACCATATATTTT. Translation gives CASSQAISGNTIYF.